This note documents a single TCR beta chain sequence. Its cognate antigen has yet to be identified. Nothing much larger sits one base from this clone, and base qualities are not available. The donors were included in the validation cohort of around 120 subjects, a group kept apart from the 666-subject first cohort. The germline V gene sets CDR1 to MGHRA and CDR2 to YSYEKL. V sheds 1 base and J sheds 5 bases, leaving 12 bases between their ends. The CDR3 holds 15 amino acids from the cysteine to the phenylalanine. Left in the record is the CDR3 DNA by itself, 45 bases read in frame from the first base. The sample comes from a study of cytomegalovirus exposure and HLA in healthy donors (dated by TCRdb to 2016 to 2017). Study-level background: According to a later analysis, the 120 or so validation repertoires were produced on the same platform as the approximately 600 repertoires of the first cohort. To predict cytomegalovirus infection status, the study combined high-throughput TCR immunosequencing, statistical association of individual TCRs with disease status, and machine learning. A separate validation cohort of about 110 different subjects was used in addition to the 666-subject first cohort. The study aimed to test whether signatures of past pathogen exposure could be identified by cataloging public T cell receptors. Broad study findings and their caveats: All 120 or so repertoires were used to score co-occurrence in the validation cohort in a later analysis, because that analysis had no HLA typing for the cohort. In vitro tests confirmed that a few of the cytomegalovirus-associated TCR beta chains recognize cytomegalovirus antigens. In both the original and validation cohorts, the classifier was reported to diagnose cytomegalovirus status with high specificity and sensitivity. Most TCR sequences were observed very rarely across donors, whereas some public TCRs were present in many individuals. Subsequent analysis determined that TCRs grouped into clusters in the first cohort also showed a tendency toward co-occurrence across the 120 or so validation repertoires, and roughly 94% of cluster scores exceeded 0. According to the authors, the approach could potentially be generalized to other disease states and immunological phenotypes. The study listed 150 to 200 TCR beta chains as associated with cytomegalovirus.

The method behind the library was the immunoSEQ multiplex PCR assay. In the paper's pipeline: A statistical classification framework was built to diagnose cytomegalovirus status from the catalog of TCR beta chain sequences. Imported from immuneACCESS, the table was reduced by TCRdb to in-frame sequences with V and J called. These copies leave out some clones; in studies compared against another copy, an unresolved V gene accounts for under half, and the cause of the remainder is not known. For V, J and clone size, that table is used; D and trimming come from the DNA. The sample table records about 240,000 clones; 80% to 90% of these occur just once. The ten biggest clones cover 2.5% to 3% of the sample.

Here the chain combines TRBV4-1 and TRBJ2-1; the D gene is perhaps TRBD2, from 5 matching bases. Sequenced input: PBMCs. The clonotype was recovered from a man between 18 and 35 years old in good health and CMV-seronegative. The DNA is TGCGCCAGCAGCCAAGTCACGATCGGGAACAATGAGCAGTTCTTC. Translated, it gives CASSQVTIGNNEQFF.